This T cell receptor beta chain stems from a study of cytomegalovirus exposure and HLA in healthy donors. Broader study findings: As was reported, the classifier diagnosed cytomegalovirus status with high specificity and sensitivity. Indistinguishable V segments such as TRBV6-2 and TRBV6-3 were excluded. Follow-up analysis seemed to connect common viral pathogens with several of the most significant clusters identified.

The PCR had 60 Vbeta and 13 Jbeta primers. Original processing notes: Per a later analysis, the number of unique TCR beta chains was some 75 million, of which roughly 9.9 million were shared. The method was immunoSEQ multiplex PCR; TCRdb's version includes in-frame clones alone and lacks a portion of them. V and J calls and clone size are given by that table; D and trimming were obtained from the DNA. Here the sample spans more than 250,000 clones, roughly 90% being singletons. J was trimmed by 5 bases and V by 7 bases; bases with no gene match: 2. CDR1 MNHNY and CDR2 SVGAGI come from the germline V gene (reference sequence). The length of the CDR3 is 14 residues. Concerning this clone itself: Its antigen is not known.

The TCR sequence derives from a young woman in good health and CMV-seronegative. Sequenced material: PBMCs. This rearrangement joins TRBV6-6 to TRBJ2-5; 15 bases are shared with TRBD2. The CDR3 bases are TGTGCCAGCATGGGGACTAGCGGGGGGGAGACCCAGTACTTC. Its translation: CASMGTSGGETQYF.